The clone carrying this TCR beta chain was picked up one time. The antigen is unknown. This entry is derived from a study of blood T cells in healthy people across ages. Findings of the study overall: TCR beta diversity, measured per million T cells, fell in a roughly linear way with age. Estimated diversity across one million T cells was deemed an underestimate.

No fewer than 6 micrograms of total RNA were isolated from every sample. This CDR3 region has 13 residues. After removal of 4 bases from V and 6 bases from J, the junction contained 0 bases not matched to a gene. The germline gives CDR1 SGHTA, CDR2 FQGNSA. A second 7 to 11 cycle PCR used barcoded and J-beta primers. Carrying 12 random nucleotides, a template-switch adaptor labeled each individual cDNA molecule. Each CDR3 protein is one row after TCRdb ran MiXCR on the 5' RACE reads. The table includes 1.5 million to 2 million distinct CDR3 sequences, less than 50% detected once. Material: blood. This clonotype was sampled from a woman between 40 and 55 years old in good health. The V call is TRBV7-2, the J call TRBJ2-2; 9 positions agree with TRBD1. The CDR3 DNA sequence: TGTGCCAGCAGCTGGACAGGGGCCGGGGAGCTGTTTTTT. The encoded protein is CASSWTGAGELFF.